This passage covers 28 T cell receptor beta chains from one sample sequenced in a study of human T cells and chemical hapten exposure. Time point defined: pre-sensitization, week 0. Treatment here: therapeutic diphenylcyclopropenone sensitization with weekly scalp DPC. TCRdb independently ran MiXCR on the RACE reads; one entry per CDR3 protein. The data show around 92,000 distinct CDR3 sequences, 9.5% to 14% seen once. The starting material was whole blood, obtained in connection with sensitization to the hapten diphenylcyclopropenone (DPC). These receptors all stem from a woman aged 60-75 years with alopecia areata. Some clones in this sample may be carry-over from other donors' samples.

A few counts support this clonotype. This chain connects TRBV18 to TRBJ2-5; unclear D gene. CDR3 size: 13 residues. Germline lookup yields CDR1 KGHSH and CDR2 LQKENI. V shed 5 bases and J shed 1 base, with 8 bases lying between them. CDR3 sequence: CASSWARQETQYF. In nucleotides, the CDR3 is TGTGCCAGCTCATGGGCCCGCCAAGAGACCCAGTACTTC.

The chain couples TRBV29-1 to TRBJ1-1; D is uncertain. The ends were cut back, 3 bases at V and 1 base at J, with 12 bases in the middle. The CDR3 extends over 14 amino acids. Germline V gene sequence: CDR1 SQVTM, CDR2 ANQGSEA. The CDR3 loop is CSVDPGQSNTEAFF. In DNA, the CDR3 is TGCAGCGTTGACCCCGGGCAGTCGAACACTGAAGCTTTCTTT.

A word on this clonotype: With a much larger clone just one base away, this may be a read error. The rearrangement uses TRBV7-9 and TRBJ1-2; D is perhaps TRBD1 (6 bases). The CDR3 covers 16 residues. CDR1 SEHNR and CDR2 FQNEAQ come from the germline V gene (reference sequence). CDR3 in DNA: TGTGCCAGCAGCTTAGTCCCCCAGGGGCCTAACTATGGCTACGCCTTC. This translates into CASSLVPQGPNYGYAF.

This chain connects TRBV2 to TRBJ2-6, with D unclear. The CDR3 is 14 residues long. V dropped 3 bases and J dropped 1 base, with 4 bases sitting between them. CDR1 is SNHLY and CDR2 is FYNNEI in the germline V gene. The CDR3 DNA reads TGTGCCAGCAGTGACCCATCTGGGGCCAACGTCCTGACTTTC. It is translated as CASSDPSGANVLTF.

This sequence joins TRBV29-1 and TRBJ2-7, with 9 positions matching TRBD1. Germline CDR1 is SQVTM and CDR2 is ANQGSEA. The CDR3 is 12 residues long. Losses at the gene ends were 7 bases for V and 3 bases for J; bases not matched to a gene: 4. For the CDR3, the DNA is TGCAGCGCCAGGACAGGGGACTACGAGCAGTACTTC. Amino acids: CSARTGDYEQYF.

A word on this clonotype: Since a much larger clone is just one base distant, this may be a read error. The V call is TRBV6-6, the J call TRBJ1-1, with unresolved D. V was trimmed by 2 bases and J by 3 bases, leaving 7 bases between them. Looked up from germline, CDR1 is MNHNY and CDR2 is SVGAGI (reference sequence). CDR3 length: 13 residues. The CDR3 spells CASSYPADTEAFF. In DNA form, the CDR3 reads TGTGCCAGCAGTTACCCGGCGGACACTGAAGCTTTCTTT.

This clonotype was counted between two and nine times. The rearrangement links TRBV6-5 to TRBJ1-1, with D hard to call. The V gene lost 4 bases and the J gene lost 5 bases, with 11 bases spanning the gap. CDR1 is MNHEY, CDR2 SVGAGI, per germline. The CDR3 is 13 residues long. The CDR3 nucleotides read TGTGCCAGCAGTTGGGCCTCTGGTACTGAAGCTTTCTTT. Encoded protein: CASSWASGTEAFF.

This clonotype occurred many times. This chain uses TRBV5-1 with TRBJ1-2, with D possibly matching TRBD1 (6 bases). CDR3 length equals 13 residues. The germline V gene has CDR1 SGHRS and CDR2 YFSETQ. V gave up 4 bases and J gave up 3 bases, with 10 bases separating them. The CDR3 spells CASSPTGDYGYTF. The CDR3 DNA reads TGCGCCAGCAGCCCGACAGGCGACTATGGCTACACCTTC.

This clonotype was recorded many times. CDR3 region: CAWSAKGRPGRNEQFF. The CDR3 coding sequence is TGTGCCTGGAGTGCGAAAGGCAGGCCAGGGAGGAATGAGCAGTTCTTC. The genes are TRBV30 and TRBJ2-1; tentative D call: TRBD2 (6 bases). V lost 1 base to trimming and J lost 7 bases, with 20 bases between them. The CDR3 is made up of 16 amino acids. Germline lookup yields CDR1 GTSNPN and CDR2 SVGIG (reference sequence).

This chain links TRBV21-1 with TRBJ2-7; the table's D call, TRBD1, has no DNA check behind it. TRBV21-1 represents a pseudogene. The CDR3 spans 14 residues. CDR3 amino acids: CASSNGGSTYEQYF. CDR3 bases: TGTGCCAGCAGCAACGGGGGATCGACCTACGAGCAGTACTTC.

This clonotype was seen more than once but under ten times. V usage is TRBV18 and J usage is TRBJ1-1; 8 nucleotides agree with TRBD1. The junction had 15 bases not matched to a gene; V was cut back by 0 bases and J by 9 bases. CDR3 length: 17 amino acids. The germline gives CDR1 KGHSH, CDR2 LQKENI. Here the CDR3 reads CASSPPFGTGGEGKAFF. CDR3 DNA sequence: TGTGCCAGCTCACCACCGTTTGGTACAGGGGGAGAGGGAAAAGCTTTCTTT.

This clonotype was seen many times. The chain is built from TRBV9 and TRBJ2-2, with TRBD2 matching over 8 bases. Germline CDR1 is SGDLS and CDR2 is YYNGEE. This CDR3 is 15 amino acids long. Trimming took 3 bases from V and 3 from J; bases not matched to a gene: 4. The CDR3 loop is CASSARGGYTGELFF. The CDR3 nucleotides are TGTGCCAGCAGCGCCCGCGGGGGGTACACCGGGGAGCTGTTTTTT.

This chain joins TRBV7-6 and TRBJ1-2; D possibly corresponds to TRBD1 (5 bases). Trimming removed 4 bases from V and 8 bases from J, with 17 bases in between. Germline CDR1 and CDR2: SGHVS and FNYEAQ. The CDR3 is 14 residues long. The CDR3 region is CASSSLNQGYGYTF. The CDR3 DNA reads TGTGCCAGCAGCTCCCTTAACCAGGGTTACGGCTACACCTTC.

This clonotype was seen a few times. CDR3 region: CSGTGANTGELFF. CDR3 nucleotides: TGCAGTGGCACAGGGGCGAACACCGGGGAGCTGTTTTTT. The chain is built from TRBV20-1 and TRBJ2-2, with 7 bases that match TRBD1. V was clipped by 7 bases and J by 0 bases; unmatched bases: 2. This CDR3 region has 13 residues. Germline V lookup: CDR1 DFQATT, CDR2 SNEGSKA (reference sequence).

This clonotype was observed many times. V and J are TRBV6-2 or TRBV6-3 and TRBJ2-2, with 12 bases matching TRBD2. After removal of 6 bases from V and 0 bases from J, the junction contained 5 bases not matched to a gene. This CDR3 is 17 amino acids long. Germline CDR1 reads MNHEY; CDR2 reads SVGEGT. Written as DNA, the CDR3 is TGTGCCAGCAGGGGGACTAGCGGGTCCTCGAACACCGGGGAGCTGTTTTTT. Its translation is CASRGTSGSSNTGELFF.

This clonotype was detected many times. This sequence joins TRBV7-3 and TRBJ1-1; D uncertain. Germline assignment: CDR1 SGHTA and CDR2 FQGTGA. The CDR3 extends over 15 amino acids. V lost 5 bases and J lost 0, with 13 bases in between. Here the CDR3 DNA reads TGTGCCAGCAGCCCAGTGGGAAGCATGAACACTGAAGCTTTCTTT. It translates to CASSPVGSMNTEAFF.

The chain joins TRBV7-9 to TRBJ2-7, with D perhaps matching TRBD1 or TRBD2 (5 bases each). The CDR3 runs to 14 residues. CDR1 and CDR2 from the germline V gene are SEHNR and FQNEAQ (reference sequence). The V end lost 5 bases, the J end lost 3 bases, and 14 bases lay between the germline ends. CDR3 sequence reads: CASSEGGRDYEQYF. For the CDR3, the DNA is TGTGCCAGCAGCGAAGGAGGCAGGGACTACGAGCAGTACTTC.

The gene calls are TRBV5-1 and TRBJ2-7, with TRBD2 matching over 8 bases. The V gene's germline CDR1 is SGHRS and CDR2 YFSETQ. Trimming cost V 0 bases and J 2 bases; bases outside gene matches: 16. The CDR3 has 19 residues. The CDR3 region has the DNA TGCGCCAGCAGCTTGGGACGGTTTCCCATGGCGGGGGGAACCTACGAGCAGTACTTC. Protein: CASSLGRFPMAGGTYEQYF.

This clonotype was seen repeatedly, ten times or more. The chain combines TRBV12-3 or TRBV12-4 with TRBJ1-5; 10 bases line up with TRBD1. There are 14 residues in the CDR3. V shed 6 bases and J 6 bases; nucleotides not matched to a gene: 5. The CDR3, as DNA: TGTGCCAGCAGAGAGACAGGGGGCGGTCAGCCCCAGCATTTT. Protein product: CASRETGGGQPQHF.

At least ten counts were recorded for this clonotype. The V and J genes are TRBV5-4 and TRBJ2-6, with 11 bases that match TRBD1. V trimming: 2 bases; J trimming: 11 bases; junction bases outside the gene matches: 6. Germline assignment: CDR1 SGHNT and CDR2 YYREEE (reference sequence). CDR3 length equals 15 residues. CDR3 region: CASSFWDRGYHVLTF. Written as DNA, the CDR3 is TGTGCCAGCAGCTTCTGGGACAGGGGGTACCACGTCCTGACTTTC.

With respect to this clonotype: Likely a read error: the CDR3 ends without its conserved phenylalanine or tryptophan. The DNA is left out, because the CDR3 cannot be placed on it with certainty; the CDR3 is given as TCRdb lists it. The chain is built from TRBV5-8 and TRBJ2-3. CDR1 and CDR2 (germline): SGHTS, YDEGEE. Termini included, the CDR3 measures 15 amino acids. CDR3 region: CASSFLGPSTDTQYL.

The table lists this clonotype with a few counts. This rearrangement joins TRBV6-5 to TRBJ2-7; TRBD1 matches 7 bases. Germline trimming cut 6 bases from V and 4 bases from J; bases unmatched to any gene: 6. The CDR3 loop spans 13 amino acids. The germline CDR1 and CDR2 sequences are MNHEY and SVGAGI. CDR3 nucleotides: TGTGCCAGCAGCAGGGACAGAACATACGAGCAGTACTTC. It codes for CASSRDRTYEQYF.

The chain employs TRBV5-4 and TRBJ2-1; D is tentatively TRBD1 or TRBD2 (7 bases each). The CDR3 is made up of 16 amino acids. Trimming cost V 4 bases and J 5 bases, with 19 bases left between them. Germline V CDR1 and CDR2: SGHNT, YYREEE (reference sequence). CDR3 DNA sequence: TGTGCCAGCAGCCGCCAGGGGGGGAGCTTCCACAATGAGCAGTTCTTC. This sequence encodes CASSRQGGSFHNEQFF.

The table lists this clonotype with many counts. This chain links TRBV7-2 with TRBJ1-4; no clear D. This CDR3 contains 13 residues. Germline CDR1 SGHTA, CDR2 FQGNSA. V was cut by 5 bases and J by 7 bases, with 11 bases left in between. The CDR3 nucleotides read TGTGCCAGCAGCCCCGCCCCGCGTGAAAAACTGTTTTTT. Its protein product is CASSPAPREKLFF.

This clonotype was seen a handful of times. The V gene is TRBV5-4, the J gene TRBJ2-2, with a tentative D call TRBD2 (6 bases). This CDR3 comprises 17 residues. Germline assignment: CDR1 SGHNT and CDR2 YYREEE (reference sequence). V was trimmed by 0 bases and J by 1 base, leaving 13 bases between them. CDR3 nucleotide sequence: TGTGCCAGCAGCTTGGCTAGGGGCGGGGAGAACACCGGGGAGCTGTTTTTT. It translates to CASSLARGGENTGELFF. Variable domain in full (rest from reference TRBV5-4 and TRBJ2-2): ETGVTQSPTHLIKTRGQQVTLRCSSQSGHNTVSWYQQALGQGPQFIFQYYREEENGRGNFPPRFSGLQFPNYSSELNVNALELDDSALYLCASSLARGGENTGELFFGEGSRLTVL.

A few counts support this clonotype. This chain's CDR3 is CASSLSWAGELFF. The DNA for the CDR3 is TGTGCCAGCAGCTTAAGTTGGGCCGGGGAGCTGTTTTTT. This rearrangement joins TRBV11-2 to TRBJ2-2; D remains ambiguous. The germline V gene has CDR1 SGHAT and CDR2 FQNNGV. CDR3 length: 13 residues. V shed 2 bases and J shed 6 bases, with 7 bases lying between them.

The chain uses TRBV12-3 or TRBV12-4 and TRBJ2-5; 7 bases line up with TRBD2. With 5 bases clipped from V and 0 bases from J, the junction kept 0 bases outside the gene matches. CDR3 size: 13 residues. The CDR3 bases are TGTGCCAGCAGTCGGGGGGACCAAGAGACCCAGTACTTC. Translated: CASSRGDQETQYF.

This clonotype was detected only a few times. The V call is TRBV12-3 or TRBV12-4, the J call TRBJ2-1; 9 bases line up with TRBD2. This CDR3 region has 17 residues. With 2 bases clipped from V and 1 base from J, the junction kept 6 bases outside the gene matches. The chain's CDR3 is CASSLSSGGSSYNEQFF. CDR3 DNA: TGTGCCAGCAGTTTAAGTAGCGGGGGTTCTTCCTACAATGAGCAGTTCTTC.